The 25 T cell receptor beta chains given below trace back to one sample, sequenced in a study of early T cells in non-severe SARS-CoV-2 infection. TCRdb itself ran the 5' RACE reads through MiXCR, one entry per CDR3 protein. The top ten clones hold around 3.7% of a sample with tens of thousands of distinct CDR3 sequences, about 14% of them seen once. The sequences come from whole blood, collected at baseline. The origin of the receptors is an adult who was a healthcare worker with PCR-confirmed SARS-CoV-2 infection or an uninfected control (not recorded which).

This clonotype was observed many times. The DNA for the CDR3 is TGTGCCAGCAGCTCGACAGGGGATTCTGGGGTCACTGAAGCTTTCTTT. Amino acid sequence: CASSSTGDSGVTEAFF. The J gene is TRBJ1-1, the V gene TRBV7-8; TRBD1 aligns across 8 bases. The CDR3 length is 16 residues. The J segment lost 4 bases and the V segment lost 4 bases, leaving 11 bases of the junction unmatched. Germline lookup yields CDR1 SGHVS and CDR2 FQNEAQ. Full variable domain (rest looked up from reference TRBV7-8 and TRBJ1-1): GAGVSQSPRYKVAKRGQDVALRCDPISGHVSLFWYQQALGQGPEFLTYFQNEAQLDKSGLPSDRFFAERPEGSVSTLKIQRTQQEDSAVYLCASSSTGDSGVTEAFFGQGTRLTVV.

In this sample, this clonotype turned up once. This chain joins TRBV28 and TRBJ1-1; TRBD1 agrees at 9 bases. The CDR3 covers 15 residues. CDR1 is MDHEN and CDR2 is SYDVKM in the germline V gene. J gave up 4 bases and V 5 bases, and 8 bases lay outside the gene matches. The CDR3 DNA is TGTGCCAGCAGTCCCAGAACAGGGGGCTCCACTGAAGCTTTCTTT. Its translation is CASSPRTGGSTEAFF.

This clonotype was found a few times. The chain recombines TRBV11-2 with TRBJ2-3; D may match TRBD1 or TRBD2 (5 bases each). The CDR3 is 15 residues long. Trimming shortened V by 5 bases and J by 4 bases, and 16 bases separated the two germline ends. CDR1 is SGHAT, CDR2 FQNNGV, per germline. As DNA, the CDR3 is TGTGCCAGCAGCCGACAACTAGGGGCGGCAGATACGCAGTATTTT. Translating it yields CASSRQLGAADTQYF.

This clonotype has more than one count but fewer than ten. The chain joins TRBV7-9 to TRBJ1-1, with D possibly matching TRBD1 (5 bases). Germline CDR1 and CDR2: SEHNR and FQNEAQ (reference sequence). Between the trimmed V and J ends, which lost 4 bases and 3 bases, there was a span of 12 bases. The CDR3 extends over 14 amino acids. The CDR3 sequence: CASSSQGTDTEAFF. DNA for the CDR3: TGTGCCAGCAGCTCCCAGGGTACGGACACTGAAGCTTTCTTT. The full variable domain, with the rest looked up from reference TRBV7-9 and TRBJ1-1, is DTGVSQNPRHKITKRGQNVTFRCDPISEHNRLYWYRQTLGQGPEFLTYFQNEAQLEKSRLLSDRFSAERPKGSFSTLEIQRTEQGDSAMYLCASSSQGTDTEAFFGQGTRLTVV.

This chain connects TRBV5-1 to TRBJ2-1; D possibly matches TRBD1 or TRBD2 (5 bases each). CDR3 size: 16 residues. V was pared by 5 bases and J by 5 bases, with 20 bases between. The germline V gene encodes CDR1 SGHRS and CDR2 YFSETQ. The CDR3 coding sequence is TGCGCCAGCAGGCCCCTTGGGGCGACTACTCACAATGAGCAGTTCTTC. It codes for CASRPLGATTHNEQFF.

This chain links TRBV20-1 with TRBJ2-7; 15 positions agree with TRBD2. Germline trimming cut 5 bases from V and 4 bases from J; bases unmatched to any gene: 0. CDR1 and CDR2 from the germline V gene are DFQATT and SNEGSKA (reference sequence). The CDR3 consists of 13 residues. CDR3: CSAGTSGRYEQYF. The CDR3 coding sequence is TGCAGTGCTGGGACTAGCGGGAGGTACGAGCAGTACTTC.

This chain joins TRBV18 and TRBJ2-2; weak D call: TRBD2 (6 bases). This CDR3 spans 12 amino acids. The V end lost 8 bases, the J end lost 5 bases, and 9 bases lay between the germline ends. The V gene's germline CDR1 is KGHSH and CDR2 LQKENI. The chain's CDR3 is CASPSGTGELFF. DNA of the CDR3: TGTGCCAGCCCAAGCGGGACCGGGGAGCTGTTTTTT.

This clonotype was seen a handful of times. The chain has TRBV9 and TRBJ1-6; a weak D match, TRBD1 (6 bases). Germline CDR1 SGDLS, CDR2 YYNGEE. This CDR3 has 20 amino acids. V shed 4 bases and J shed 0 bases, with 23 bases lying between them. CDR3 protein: CASSSSSGGAGSSYNSPLHF. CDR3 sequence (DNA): TGTGCCAGCAGCTCCTCCTCCGGGGGGGCAGGCAGCTCCTATAATTCACCCCTCCACTTT.

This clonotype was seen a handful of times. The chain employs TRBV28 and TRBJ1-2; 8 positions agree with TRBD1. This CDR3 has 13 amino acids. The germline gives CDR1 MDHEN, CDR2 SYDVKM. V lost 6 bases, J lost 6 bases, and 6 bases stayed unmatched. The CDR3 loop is CASRQDREDGYTF. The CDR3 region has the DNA TGTGCCAGCAGACAGGACAGGGAGGATGGCTACACCTTC.

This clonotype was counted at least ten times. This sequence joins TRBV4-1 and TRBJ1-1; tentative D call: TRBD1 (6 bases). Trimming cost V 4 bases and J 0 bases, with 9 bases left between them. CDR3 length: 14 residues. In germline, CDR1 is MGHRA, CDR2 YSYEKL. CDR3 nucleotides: TGCGCCAGCAGCCTCTCAGGGGTGAACACTGAAGCTTTCTTT. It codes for CASSLSGVNTEAFF.

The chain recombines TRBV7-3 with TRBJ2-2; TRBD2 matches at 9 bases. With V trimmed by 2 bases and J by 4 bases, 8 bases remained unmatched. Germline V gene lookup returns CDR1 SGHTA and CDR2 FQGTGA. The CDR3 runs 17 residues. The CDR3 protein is CASSLWASGTSTGELFF. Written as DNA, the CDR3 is TGTGCCAGCAGCTTATGGGCTAGCGGGACGAGCACCGGGGAGCTGTTTTTT.

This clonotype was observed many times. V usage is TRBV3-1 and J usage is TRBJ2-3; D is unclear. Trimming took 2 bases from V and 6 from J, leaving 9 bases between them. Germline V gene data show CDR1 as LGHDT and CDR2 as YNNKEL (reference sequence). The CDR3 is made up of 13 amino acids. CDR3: CASSQSPKDTQYF. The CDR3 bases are TGTGCCAGCAGCCAATCCCCCAAGGATACGCAGTATTTT.

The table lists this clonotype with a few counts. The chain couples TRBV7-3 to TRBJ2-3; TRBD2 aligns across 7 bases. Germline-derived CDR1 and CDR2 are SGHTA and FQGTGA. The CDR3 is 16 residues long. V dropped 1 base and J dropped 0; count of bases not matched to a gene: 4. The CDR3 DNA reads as TGTGCCAGCAGCTTAATAGGGACTACTAGCACAGATACGCAGTATTTT. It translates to CASSLIGTTSTDTQYF.

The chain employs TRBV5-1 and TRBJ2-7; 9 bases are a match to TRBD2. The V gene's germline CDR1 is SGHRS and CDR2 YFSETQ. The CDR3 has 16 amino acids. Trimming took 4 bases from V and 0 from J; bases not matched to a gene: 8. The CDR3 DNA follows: TGCGCCAGCAGCCCAGACGCTAGCGGGATCTCCTACGAGCAGTACTTC. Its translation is CASSPDASGISYEQYF. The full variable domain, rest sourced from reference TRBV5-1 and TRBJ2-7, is KAGVTQTPRYLIKTRGQQVTLSCSPISGHRSVSWYQQTPGQGLQFLFEYFSETQRNKGNFPGRFSGRQFSNSRSEMNVSTLELGDSALYLCASSPDASGISYEQYFGPGTRLTVT.

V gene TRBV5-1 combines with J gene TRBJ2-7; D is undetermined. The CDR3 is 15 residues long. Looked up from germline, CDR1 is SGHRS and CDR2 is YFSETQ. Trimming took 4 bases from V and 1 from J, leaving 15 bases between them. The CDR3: CASSAQFTPSYEQYF. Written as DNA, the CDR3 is TGCGCCAGCAGCGCCCAGTTTACACCATCCTACGAGCAGTACTTC.

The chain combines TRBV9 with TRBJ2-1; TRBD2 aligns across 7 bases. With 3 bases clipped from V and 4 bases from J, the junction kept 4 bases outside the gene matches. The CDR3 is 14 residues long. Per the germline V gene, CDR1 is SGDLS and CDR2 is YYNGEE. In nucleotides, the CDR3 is TGTGCCAGCAGCGCTAGCGGACTTTACAATGAGCAGTTCTTC. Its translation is CASSASGLYNEQFF.

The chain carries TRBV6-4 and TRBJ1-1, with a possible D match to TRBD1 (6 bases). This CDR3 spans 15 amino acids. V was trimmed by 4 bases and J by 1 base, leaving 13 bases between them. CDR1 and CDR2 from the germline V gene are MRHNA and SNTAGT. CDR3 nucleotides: TGTGCCAGCAGTGCCCAGGGGATGGGGAACACTGAAGCTTTCTTT. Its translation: CASSAQGMGNTEAFF.

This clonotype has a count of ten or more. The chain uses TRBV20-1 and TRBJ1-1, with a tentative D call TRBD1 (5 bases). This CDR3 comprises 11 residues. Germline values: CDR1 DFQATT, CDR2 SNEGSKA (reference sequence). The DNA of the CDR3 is TGCAGGGCAGGGAAGAACACTGAAGCTTTCTTT. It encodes CRAGKNTEAFF.

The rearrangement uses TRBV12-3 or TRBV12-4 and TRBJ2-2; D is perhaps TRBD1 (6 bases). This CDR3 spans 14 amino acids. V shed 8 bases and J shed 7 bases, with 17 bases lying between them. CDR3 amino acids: CASANGDMVGELFF. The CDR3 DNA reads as TGTGCCAGCGCTAATGGGGACATGGTCGGGGAGCTGTTTTTT.

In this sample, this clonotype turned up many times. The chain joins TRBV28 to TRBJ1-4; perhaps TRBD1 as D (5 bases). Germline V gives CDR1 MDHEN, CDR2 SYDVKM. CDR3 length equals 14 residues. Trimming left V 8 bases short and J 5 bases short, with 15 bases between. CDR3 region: CASLPPGVNEKLFF. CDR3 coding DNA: TGTGCCAGCCTCCCTCCGGGGGTCAATGAAAAACTGTTTTTT. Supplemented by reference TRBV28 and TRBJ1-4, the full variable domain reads DVKVTQSSRYLVKRTGEKVFLECVQDMDHENMFWYRQDPGLGLRLIYFSYDVKMKEKGDIPEGYSVSREKKERFSLILESASTNQTSMYLCASLPPGVNEKLFFGSGTQLSVL.

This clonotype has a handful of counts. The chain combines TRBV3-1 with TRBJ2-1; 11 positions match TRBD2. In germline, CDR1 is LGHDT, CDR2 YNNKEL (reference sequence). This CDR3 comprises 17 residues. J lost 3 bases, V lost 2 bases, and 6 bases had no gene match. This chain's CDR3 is CASSQTGTSGDYNEQFF. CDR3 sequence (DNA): TGTGCCAGCAGCCAAACCGGGACTAGCGGTGACTACAATGAGCAGTTCTTC.

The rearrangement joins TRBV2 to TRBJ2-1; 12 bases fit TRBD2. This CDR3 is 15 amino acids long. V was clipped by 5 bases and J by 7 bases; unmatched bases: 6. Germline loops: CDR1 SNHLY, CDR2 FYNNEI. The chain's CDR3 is CASSKGLAGKNEQFF. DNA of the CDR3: TGTGCCAGCAGTAAGGGACTAGCGGGCAAGAATGAGCAGTTCTTC.

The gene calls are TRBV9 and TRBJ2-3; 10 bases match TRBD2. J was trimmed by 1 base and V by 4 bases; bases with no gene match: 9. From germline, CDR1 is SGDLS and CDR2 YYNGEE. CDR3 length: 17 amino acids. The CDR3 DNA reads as TGTGCCAGCAGCTCCTCTATCCTAGCGGGAGGCACAGATACGCAGTATTTT. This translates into CASSSSILAGGTDTQYF.

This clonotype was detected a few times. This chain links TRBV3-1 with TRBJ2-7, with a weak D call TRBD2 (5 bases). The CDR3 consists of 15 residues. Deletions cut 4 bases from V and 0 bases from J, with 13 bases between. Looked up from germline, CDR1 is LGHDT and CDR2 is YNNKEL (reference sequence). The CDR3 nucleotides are TGTGCCAGCAGCCGAGGCCAGCGGCCCTCCTACGAGCAGTACTTC. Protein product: CASSRGQRPSYEQYF.

The CDR3 nucleotides are TGTGCCAGCAGCTCCGGCCCTTCCCCTACCAAAAACATTCAGTACTTC. Its protein is CASSSGPSPTKNIQYF. This chain connects TRBV11-2 to TRBJ2-4, with D uncertain. CDR1 and CDR2 (germline): SGHAT, FQNNGV. The CDR3 totals 16 residues. V lost 4 bases to trimming and J lost 2 bases, with 15 bases between them.